This entry lists 28 T cell receptor beta chains sequenced from one sample in a study of blood T cells in healthy people across ages. It was with a sample-barcoded 5' primer and a J-beta primer mix that a second PCR of roughly 7 to 12 cycles was run. TCRdb redid the calling of the 5' RACE reads with MiXCR, one entry per CDR3 protein. In the table there are more than 600,000 distinct CDR3 sequences, roughly 25% of which are singletons. Separately, the same data were catalogued under a study of T cells of mothers and their children.

Sequencing was done on a sample of blood. The receptors here all came from a boy between 10 and 17 years old in good health.

With regard to this clonotype: Sequence at one end of the junction differs from germline and may be a read error. The J gene is TRBJ1-2, the V gene TRBV7-2; TRBD1 might be the D (6 bases). Germline CDR1 and CDR2: SGHTA and FQGNSA. CDR3 length: 13 residues. For the CDR3, the DNA is TGTGCCAGCAGCAGAGGGACAACGTATGGCTGCACCTTC. Its translation: CASSRGTTYGCTF.

V gene TRBV9 combines with J gene TRBJ2-7, with 7 bases identical to TRBD1. CDR1 and CDR2 (germline): SGDLS, YYNGEE. The CDR3 is made up of 15 amino acids. J gave up 3 bases and V 0 bases, and 6 bases lay outside the gene matches. CDR3: CASSVGGTANYEQYF. In DNA, the CDR3 is TGTGCCAGCAGCGTAGGGGGGACAGCAAACTACGAGCAGTACTTC.

The CDR3 protein is CATSRKLAGSYNEQFF. The CDR3 nucleotides are TGTGCCACCAGCAGAAAACTAGCGGGATCCTACAATGAGCAGTTCTTC. The chain combines TRBV15 with TRBJ2-1; TRBD2 matches 10 bases. Germline V lookup: CDR1 LNHNV, CDR2 YYDKDF (reference sequence). CDR3 length equals 16 residues. J lost 1 base, V lost 2 bases, and 2 bases had no gene match. The complete variable domain, with remaining parts taken from reference TRBV15 and TRBJ2-1, reads DAMVIQNPRYQVTQFGKPVTLSCSQTLNHNVMYWYQQKSSQAPKLLFHYYDKDFNNEADTPDNFQSRRPNTSFCFLDIRSPGLGDTAMYLCATSRKLAGSYNEQFFGPGTRLTVL.

This chain uses TRBV7-9 with TRBJ2-5; D is unresolved. The J call may be wrong; the DNA end is better matched by TRBJ2-1. CDR1 and CDR2 from the germline V gene are SEHNR and FQNEAQ (reference sequence). The CDR3 loop spans 14 amino acids. In nucleotides, the CDR3 is TGTGCCAGCAGCTTTGCCGGATTAGGCGATGAGCAGTTCTTC. Translating gives CASSFAGLGDEQFF.

This clonotype was observed a handful of times. The chain carries TRBV5-1 and TRBJ2-3; 11 bases are a match to TRBD2. The germline V gene encodes CDR1 SGHRS and CDR2 YFSETQ. The CDR3 is made up of 15 amino acids. The V and J ends lost 5 bases and 4 bases, in that order; junction bases with no gene match: 6. Here the CDR3 reads CASRTSGISADTQYF. The CDR3, as DNA: TGCGCCAGCAGGACTAGCGGGATTAGCGCAGATACGCAGTATTTT.

This clonotype was picked up a small number of times. This sequence joins TRBV2 and TRBJ2-7; D may match TRBD1 or TRBD2 (7 bases each). Deletions cut 6 bases from V and 5 bases from J, with 14 bases between. The length of the CDR3 is 13 residues. In germline, CDR1 is SNHLY, CDR2 FYNNEI. The CDR3 here is CASREGAGDEQYF. The CDR3 nucleotides read TGTGCCAGCAGAGAGGGGGCGGGGGACGAGCAGTACTTC. Looking up the rest from reference TRBV2 and TRBJ2-7 gives the full variable domain: EPEVTQTPSHQVTQMGQEVILRCVPISNHLYFYWYRQILGQKVEFLVSFYNNEISEKSEIFDDQFSVERPDGSNFTLKIRSTKLEDSAMYFCASREGAGDEQYFGPGTRLTVT.

This clonotype was recorded a few times. The chain is built from TRBV2 and TRBJ2-2; D is possibly TRBD1 or TRBD2 (5 bases each). The CDR3 consists of 13 residues. Trimming shortened V by 7 bases and J by 7 bases, and 13 bases separated the two germline ends. Germline V CDR1 and CDR2: SNHLY, FYNNEI. The CDR3 bases are TGTGCCAGCATGGGGGTCTCCTACGGGGAGCTGTTTTTT. Its protein is CASMGVSYGELFF.

The rearrangement joins TRBV6-2 or TRBV6-3 to TRBJ2-1; D unclear. V lost 7 bases, J lost 0 bases, and 13 bases lay in between. The germline V gene has CDR1 MNHEY and CDR2 SVGEGT. This CDR3 is 15 amino acids long. Here the CDR3 reads CASNALLLSYNEQFF. For the CDR3, the DNA is TGTGCCAGCAATGCTCTACTTCTCTCCTACAATGAGCAGTTCTTC.

This clonotype was recorded a few times. V gene TRBV7-6 combines with J gene TRBJ2-7; maybe TRBD2 (5 bases). Germline values: CDR1 SGHVS, CDR2 FNYEAQ. The germline V and J ends were trimmed by 5 bases and 4 bases, with 12 bases remaining between them. This CDR3 has 13 residues. As DNA, the CDR3 is TGTGCCAGCAGCCCGTCGGACTCTTACGAGCAGTACTTC. Protein sequence: CASSPSDSYEQYF.

V usage is TRBV20-1 and J usage is TRBJ2-7, with 8 bases aligning to TRBD1. The CDR3 is 13 residues long. The V gene's germline CDR1 is DFQATT and CDR2 SNEGSKA (reference sequence). Trimming removed 0 bases from V and 9 bases from J; junction bases left unmatched: 7. The chain's CDR3 is CSAREARGPGQYF. CDR3 in DNA: TGCAGTGCTAGAGAGGCCAGGGGGCCCGGGCAGTACTTC.

The chain combines TRBV4-3 with TRBJ2-5; D is uncertain. This CDR3 contains 13 residues. V was clipped by 0 bases and J by 4 bases, with 6 bases between them. In germline, CDR1 is LGHNA, CDR2 YSLEER. CDR3 residues: CASSQESRETQYF. CDR3 coding DNA: TGCGCCAGCAGCCAAGAAAGTCGAGAGACCCAGTACTTC.

This clonotype was detected only a few times. The chain has TRBV5-1 and TRBJ2-4, with D possibly TRBD2 on 6 matching bases. V lost 2 bases and J lost 7, with 13 bases in between. The CDR3 consists of 14 residues. Germline CDR1 is SGHRS and CDR2 is YFSETQ. DNA of the CDR3: TGCGCCAGCAGCTTCAGGCCGGGAGAGAACATTCAGTACTTC. Protein product: CASSFRPGENIQYF.

The rearrangement uses TRBV4-1 and TRBJ2-2, with D unresolved. Trimming removed 5 bases at V and 1 base at J, with 14 bases between. The CDR3 covers 16 residues. Germline values: CDR1 MGHRA, CDR2 YSYEKL. The CDR3 DNA is TGCGCCAGCAGCGGCCGCGGAACTGTGAACACCGGGGAGCTGTTTTTT. Its translation is CASSGRGTVNTGELFF.

This clonotype showed up just a few times. This chain links TRBV29-1 with TRBJ2-5; 7 bases agree with TRBD1. The end of the DNA fits TRBJ2-1 better, so the J call may be wrong. The germline V gene encodes CDR1 SQVTM and CDR2 ANQGSEA. The CDR3 is 15 amino acids. CDR3 in DNA: TGCAGCGTTCTCTCGGCCAGGGGGTCCTACAATGAGCAGTTCTTC. Protein sequence: CSVLSARGSYNEQFF.

In DNA, the CDR3 is TGCAGCGTTGAGTTTCGGGACAGTGAGACCTACGAGCAGTACTTC. This codes for CSVEFRDSETYEQYF. V is TRBV29-1 and J is TRBJ2-5; 7 bases are a match to TRBD1. The end of the DNA is better explained by TRBJ2-7, so the J call may be wrong. The CDR3 contains 15 residues. Germline CDR1 SQVTM, CDR2 ANQGSEA.

The chain has TRBV10-3 and TRBJ2-7; 7 bases are shared with TRBD1. The CDR3 totals 15 residues. Germline V gene lookup returns CDR1 ENHRY and CDR2 SYGVKD. Unmatched junction bases numbered 6, after V lost 4 bases and J lost 0 bases. The CDR3 DNA is TGTGCCATCAGTGCAGACAGGGAAAGCTCCTACGAGCAGTACTTC. This sequence encodes CAISADRESSYEQYF.

This clonotype was seen only a few times. J is TRBJ1-1 and V is TRBV7-9; D possibly corresponds to TRBD1 (5 bases). From germline, CDR1 is SEHNR and CDR2 FQNEAQ (reference sequence). V shed 5 bases and J shed 7 bases, with 20 bases lying between them. There are 15 residues in the CDR3. CDR3 loop: CASSDPPGRALEAFF. The CDR3 DNA is TGTGCCAGCAGCGACCCCCCCGGCAGGGCCCTTGAAGCTTTCTTT.

This clonotype was observed a handful of times. The chain recombines TRBV13 with TRBJ2-5, with TRBD2 matching 9 bases. J was trimmed by 0 bases and V by 2 bases; bases with no gene match: 10. Germline CDR1 PRHDT, CDR2 FYEKMQ (reference sequence). The length of the CDR3 is 18 residues. The CDR3, as DNA: TGTGCCAGCAGCTTAAGGCGGCTAGCGGGGCTGTACCAAGAGACCCAGTACTTC. Residues: CASSLRRLAGLYQETQYF.

The V and J genes are TRBV9 and TRBJ2-1, with D possibly matching TRBD2 (5 bases). CDR3 length: 15 residues. Germline CDR1 is SGDLS and CDR2 is YYNGEE. V lost 3 bases, J lost 0 bases, and 10 bases lay in between. CDR3 residues: CASSEDLSSYNEQFF. Here the CDR3 DNA reads TGTGCCAGCAGCGAGGACTTGAGCTCCTACAATGAGCAGTTCTTC.

This clonotype was seen a few times. The V and J genes are TRBV5-6 and TRBJ2-3, with 9 bases lining up with TRBD2. The ends lost 1 base at V and 3 bases at J; junction bases unmatched: 9. This CDR3 has 17 amino acids. Germline assignment: CDR1 SGHDT and CDR2 YYEEEE. CDR3 sequence (DNA): TGTGCCAGCAGCTTGTGGGGCGGGGGGGCCCGGACAGATACGCAGTATTTT. Residues: CASSLWGGGARTDTQYF. Combining the CDR3 with reference TRBV5-6 and TRBJ2-3 gives the whole variable domain DAGVTQSPTHLIKTRGQQVTLRCSPKSGHDTVSWYQQALGQGPQFIFQYYEEEERQRGNFPDRFSGHQFPNYSSELNVNALLLGDSALYLCASSLWGGGARTDTQYFGPGTRLTVL.

This clonotype was observed a handful of times. The rearrangement uses TRBV24-1 and TRBJ2-1, with 9 bases fitting TRBD1. CDR1 is KGHDR and CDR2 is SFDVKD in the germline V gene. The V gene end was trimmed by 7 bases and the J gene end by 8 bases; junction bases not matched to a gene: 5. There are 13 residues in the CDR3. The CDR3 spells CATRQGAGYEQFF. CDR3 DNA sequence: TGTGCCACCAGACAGGGGGCGGGATATGAGCAGTTCTTC.

The chain has TRBV7-2 and TRBJ2-3; 7 positions agree with TRBD2. Trimming at V came to 5 bases and at J to 4 bases, leaving 12 bases not matched to a gene. The CDR3 is 16 amino acids. CDR1 is SGHTA and CDR2 is FQGNSA in the germline V gene. CDR3 DNA: TGTGCCAGCAGCGCCCTTTTTGGGGAGGGCGCAGATACGCAGTATTTT. Protein: CASSALFGEGADTQYF.

This clonotype was seen many times. The chain couples TRBV7-2 to TRBJ2-1; 9 bases fit TRBD2. With V trimmed by 5 bases and J by 6 bases, 11 bases remained unmatched. From germline, CDR1 is SGHTA and CDR2 FQGNSA. This CDR3 is 16 amino acids long. The CDR3 DNA follows: TGTGCCAGCAGCAACGTAGCGGGGGCCTGGGGCAATGAGCAGTTCTTC. Its translation is CASSNVAGAWGNEQFF.

This clonotype was seen a few times. This chain links TRBV6-2 or TRBV6-3 with TRBJ2-1, with 9 nucleotides matching TRBD1. TRBJ2-5 explains the end of the DNA better; the J call may be wrong. The germline V gene has CDR1 MNHEY and CDR2 SVGEGT. This CDR3 has 16 residues. CDR3 DNA: TGTGCCAGCAGTTCCCTAAGACAGGGGGAGTCGGAGACCCAGTACTTC. Its translation: CASSSLRQGESETQYF.

In this sample, this clonotype turned up a few times. A much bigger clone sits one base away, suggesting this may be a read error. V gene TRBV3-1 combines with J gene TRBJ2-4; 11 nucleotides align to TRBD2. This CDR3 region has 15 residues. Germline values: CDR1 LGHDT, CDR2 YNNKEL (reference sequence). After removal of 0 bases from V and 7 bases from J, the junction contained 2 bases not matched to a gene. CDR3 region: CASSQDASGGNIQYF. CDR3 sequence (DNA): TGTGCCAGCAGCCAAGATGCTAGCGGGGGGAACATTCAGTACTTC.

The rearrangement joins TRBV7-3 to TRBJ2-2, with 7 bases matching TRBD2. The germline V gene has CDR1 SGHTA and CDR2 FQGTGA. With V trimmed by 5 bases and J by 5 bases, 11 bases remained unmatched. The CDR3 sequence is 16 residues long. The CDR3: CASSPNGGSGTGELFF. The CDR3 DNA follows: TGTGCCAGCAGCCCTAATGGCGGGAGTGGGACCGGGGAGCTGTTTTTT. Drawing the rest from reference TRBV7-3 and TRBJ2-2, the complete variable domain is GAGVSQTPSNKVTEKGKYVELRCDPISGHTALYWYRQSLGQGPEFLIYFQGTGAADDSGLPNDRFFAVRPEGSVSTLKIQRTERGDSAVYLCASSPNGGSGTGELFFGEGSRLTVL.

This clonotype came up a few times. The chain joins TRBV29-1 to TRBJ2-5; possibly TRBD2 for D (5 bases). TRBJ2-7 explains the end of the DNA better; the J call may be wrong. CDR3 size: 13 residues. Germline lookup yields CDR1 SQVTM and CDR2 ANQGSEA. The CDR3 here is CSAARTLNYEQYF. The CDR3 DNA is TGCAGCGCCGCACGGACTCTCAACTACGAGCAGTACTTC.

CDR3 bases: TGTGCCAGCACCTCGAGGACAGATCCCTCCTACGAGCAGTACTTC. Protein sequence: CASTSRTDPSYEQYF. The V call is TRBV7-9, the J call TRBJ2-5, with D possibly being TRBD1 (6 bases). The DNA end is more similar to TRBJ2-7, so the J call may be wrong. CDR1 is SEHNR and CDR2 is FQNEAQ in the germline V gene (reference sequence). The CDR3 has 15 amino acids.